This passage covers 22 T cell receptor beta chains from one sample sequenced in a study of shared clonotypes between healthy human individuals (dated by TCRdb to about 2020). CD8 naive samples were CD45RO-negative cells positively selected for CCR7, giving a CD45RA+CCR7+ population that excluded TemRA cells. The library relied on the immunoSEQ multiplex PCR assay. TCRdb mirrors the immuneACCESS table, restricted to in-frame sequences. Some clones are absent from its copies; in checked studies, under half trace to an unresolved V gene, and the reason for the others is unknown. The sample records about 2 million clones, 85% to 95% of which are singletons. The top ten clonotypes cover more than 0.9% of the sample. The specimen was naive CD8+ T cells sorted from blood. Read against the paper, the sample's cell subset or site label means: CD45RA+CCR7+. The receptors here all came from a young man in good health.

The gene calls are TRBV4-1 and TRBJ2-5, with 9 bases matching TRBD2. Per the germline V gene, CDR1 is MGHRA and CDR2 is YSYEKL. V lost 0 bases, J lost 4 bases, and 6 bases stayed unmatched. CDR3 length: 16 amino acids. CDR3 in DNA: TGCGCCAGCAGCCAAGATCTGGGGCGGGAGGGAGAGACCCAGTACTTC. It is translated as CASSQDLGREGETQYF.

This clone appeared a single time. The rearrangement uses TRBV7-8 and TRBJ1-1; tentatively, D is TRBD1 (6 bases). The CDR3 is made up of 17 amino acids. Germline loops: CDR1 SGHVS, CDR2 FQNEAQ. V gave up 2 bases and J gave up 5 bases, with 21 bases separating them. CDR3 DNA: TGTGCCAGCAGCTTATGGGTCGGGGGGCAGAGTAAAACTGAAGCTTTCTTT. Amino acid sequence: CASSLWVGGQSKTEAFF.

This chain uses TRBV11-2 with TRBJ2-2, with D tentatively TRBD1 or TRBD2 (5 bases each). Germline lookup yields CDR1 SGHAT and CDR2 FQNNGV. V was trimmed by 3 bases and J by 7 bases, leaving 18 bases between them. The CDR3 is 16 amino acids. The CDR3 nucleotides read TGTGCCAGCAGCTTCCTGCCCGAGGGGTTAGGCGGGGAGCTGTTTTTT. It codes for CASSFLPEGLGGELFF.

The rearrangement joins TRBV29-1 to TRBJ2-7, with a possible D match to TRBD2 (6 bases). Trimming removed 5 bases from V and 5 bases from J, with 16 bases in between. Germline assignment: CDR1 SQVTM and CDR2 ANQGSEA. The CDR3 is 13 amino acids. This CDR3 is CSVTGGAVHEQYF. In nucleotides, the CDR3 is TGCAGCGTTACGGGCGGGGCCGTCCACGAGCAGTACTTC.

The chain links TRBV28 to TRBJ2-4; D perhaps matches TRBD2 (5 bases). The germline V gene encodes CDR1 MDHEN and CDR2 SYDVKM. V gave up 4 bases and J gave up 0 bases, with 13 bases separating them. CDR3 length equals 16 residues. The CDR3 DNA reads TGTGCCAGCAGTTCGGAAGCGGAGCTAGCCAAAAACATTCAGTACTTC. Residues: CASSSEAELAKNIQYF.

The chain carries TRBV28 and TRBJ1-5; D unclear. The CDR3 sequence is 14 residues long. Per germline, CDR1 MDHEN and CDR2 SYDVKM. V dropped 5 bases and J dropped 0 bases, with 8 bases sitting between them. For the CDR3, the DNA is TGTGCCAGCAGTCCCGTGGATAGCAATCAGCCCCAGCATTTT. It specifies CASSPVDSNQPQHF.

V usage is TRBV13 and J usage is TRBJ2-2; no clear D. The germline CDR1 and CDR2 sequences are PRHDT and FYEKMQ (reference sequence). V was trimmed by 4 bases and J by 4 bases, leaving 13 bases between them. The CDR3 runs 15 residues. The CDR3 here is CASSSADLPTGELFF. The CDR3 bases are TGTGCCAGCAGCTCCGCCGACTTGCCCACCGGGGAGCTGTTTTTT.

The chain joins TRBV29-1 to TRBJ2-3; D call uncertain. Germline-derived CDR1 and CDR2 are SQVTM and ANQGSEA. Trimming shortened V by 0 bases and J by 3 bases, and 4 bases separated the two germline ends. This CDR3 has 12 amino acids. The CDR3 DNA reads TGCAGCGTTGAAGATGGGACAGATACGCAGTATTTT. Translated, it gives CSVEDGTDTQYF.

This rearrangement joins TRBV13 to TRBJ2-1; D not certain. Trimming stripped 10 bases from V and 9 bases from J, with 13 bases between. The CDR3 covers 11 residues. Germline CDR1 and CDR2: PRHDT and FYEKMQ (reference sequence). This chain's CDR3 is CATSWQGEQFF. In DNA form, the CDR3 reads TGTGCCACCTCATGGCAAGGTGAGCAGTTCTTC.

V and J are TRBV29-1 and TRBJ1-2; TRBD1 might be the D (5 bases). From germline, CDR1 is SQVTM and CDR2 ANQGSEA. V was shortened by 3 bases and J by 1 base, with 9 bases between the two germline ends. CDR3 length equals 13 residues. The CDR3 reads CSVDEGNNYGYTF. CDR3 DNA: TGCAGCGTTGACGAGGGGAATAACTATGGCTACACCTTC.

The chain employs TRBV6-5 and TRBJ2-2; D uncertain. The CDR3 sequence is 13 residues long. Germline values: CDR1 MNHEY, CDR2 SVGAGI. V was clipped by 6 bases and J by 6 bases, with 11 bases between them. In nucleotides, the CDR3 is TGTGCCAGCAGCCCAATGGTATCCGGGGAGCTGTTTTTT. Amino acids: CASSPMVSGELFF.

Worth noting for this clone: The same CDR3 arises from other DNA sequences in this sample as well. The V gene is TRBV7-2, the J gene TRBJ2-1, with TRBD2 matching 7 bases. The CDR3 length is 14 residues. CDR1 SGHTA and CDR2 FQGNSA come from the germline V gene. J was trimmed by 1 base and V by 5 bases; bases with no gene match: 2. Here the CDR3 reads CASSPGGSYNEQFF. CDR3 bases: TGTGCCAGCAGCCCCGGGGGGTCCTACAATGAGCAGTTCTTC.

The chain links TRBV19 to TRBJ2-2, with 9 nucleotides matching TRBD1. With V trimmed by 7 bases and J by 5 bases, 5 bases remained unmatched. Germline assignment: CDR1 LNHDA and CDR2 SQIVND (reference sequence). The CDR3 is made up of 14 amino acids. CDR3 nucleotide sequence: TGTGCCAGTACGATAGGACAGGGGACCGGGGAGCTGTTTTTT. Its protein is CASTIGQGTGELFF.

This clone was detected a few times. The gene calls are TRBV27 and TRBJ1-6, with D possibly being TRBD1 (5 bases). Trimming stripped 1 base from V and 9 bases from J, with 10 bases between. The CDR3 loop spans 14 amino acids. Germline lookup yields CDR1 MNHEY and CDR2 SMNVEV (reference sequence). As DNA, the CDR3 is TGTGCCAGCAGTTTATATGGGGGTATTTCACCCCTCCACTTT. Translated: CASSLYGGISPLHF.

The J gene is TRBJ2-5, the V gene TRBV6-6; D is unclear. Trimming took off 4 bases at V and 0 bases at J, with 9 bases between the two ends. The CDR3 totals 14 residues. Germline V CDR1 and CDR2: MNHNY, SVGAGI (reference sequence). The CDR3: CASSSDGHQETQYF. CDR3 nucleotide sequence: TGTGCCAGCAGTTCGGACGGACACCAAGAGACCCAGTACTTC.

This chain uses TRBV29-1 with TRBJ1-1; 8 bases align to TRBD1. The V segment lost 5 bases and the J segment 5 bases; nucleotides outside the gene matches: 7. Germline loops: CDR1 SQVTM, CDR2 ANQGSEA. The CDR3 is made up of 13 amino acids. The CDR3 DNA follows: TGCAGCGTTCCAGGGGGCGCGGGGACTGAAGCTTTCTTT. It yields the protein CSVPGGAGTEAFF.

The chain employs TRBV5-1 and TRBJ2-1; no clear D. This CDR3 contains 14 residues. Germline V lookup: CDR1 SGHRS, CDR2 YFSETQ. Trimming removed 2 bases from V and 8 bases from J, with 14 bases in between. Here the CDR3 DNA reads TGCGCCAGCAGCTTACAGTTTGTTTTCGATGAGCAGTTCTTC. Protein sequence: CASSLQFVFDEQFF. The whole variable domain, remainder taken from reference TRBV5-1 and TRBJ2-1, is KAGVTQTPRYLIKTRGQQVTLSCSPISGHRSVSWYQQTPGQGLQFLFEYFSETQRNKGNFPGRFSGRQFSNSRSEMNVSTLELGDSALYLCASSLQFVFDEQFFGPGTRLTVL.

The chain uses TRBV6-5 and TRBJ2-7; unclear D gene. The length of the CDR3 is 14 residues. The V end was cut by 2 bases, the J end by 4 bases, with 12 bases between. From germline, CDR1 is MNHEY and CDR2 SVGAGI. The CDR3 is CASSYPSGWYEQYF. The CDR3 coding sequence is TGTGCCAGCAGTTACCCGAGTGGGTGGTACGAGCAGTACTTC.

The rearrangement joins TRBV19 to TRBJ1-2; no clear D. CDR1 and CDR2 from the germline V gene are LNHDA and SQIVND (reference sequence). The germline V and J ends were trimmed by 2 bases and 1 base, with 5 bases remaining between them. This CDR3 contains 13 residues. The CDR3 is CASSITGNYGYTF. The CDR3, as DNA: TGTGCCAGTAGTATAACGGGTAACTATGGCTACACCTTC.

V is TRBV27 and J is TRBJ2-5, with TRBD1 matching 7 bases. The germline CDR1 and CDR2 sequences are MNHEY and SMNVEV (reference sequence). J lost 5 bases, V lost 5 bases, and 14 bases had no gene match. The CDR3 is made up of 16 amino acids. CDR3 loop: CASSPALLTGIETQYF. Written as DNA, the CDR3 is TGTGCCAGCAGTCCCGCCCTCTTGACAGGGATTGAGACCCAGTACTTC.

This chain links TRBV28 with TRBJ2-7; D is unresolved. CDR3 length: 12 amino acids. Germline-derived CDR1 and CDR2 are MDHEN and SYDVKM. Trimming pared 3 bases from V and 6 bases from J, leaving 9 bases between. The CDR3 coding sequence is TGTGCCAGCAGTTTTAGGCCGGCCGAGCAGTACTTC. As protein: CASSFRPAEQYF.

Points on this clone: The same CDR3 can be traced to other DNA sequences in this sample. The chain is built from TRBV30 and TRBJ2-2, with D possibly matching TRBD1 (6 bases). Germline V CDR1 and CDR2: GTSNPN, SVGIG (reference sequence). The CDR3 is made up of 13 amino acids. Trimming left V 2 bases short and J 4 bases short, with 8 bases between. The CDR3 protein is CAWSLQGTGELFF. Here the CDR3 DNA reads TGTGCCTGGAGTTTACAGGGCACCGGGGAGCTGTTTTTT.